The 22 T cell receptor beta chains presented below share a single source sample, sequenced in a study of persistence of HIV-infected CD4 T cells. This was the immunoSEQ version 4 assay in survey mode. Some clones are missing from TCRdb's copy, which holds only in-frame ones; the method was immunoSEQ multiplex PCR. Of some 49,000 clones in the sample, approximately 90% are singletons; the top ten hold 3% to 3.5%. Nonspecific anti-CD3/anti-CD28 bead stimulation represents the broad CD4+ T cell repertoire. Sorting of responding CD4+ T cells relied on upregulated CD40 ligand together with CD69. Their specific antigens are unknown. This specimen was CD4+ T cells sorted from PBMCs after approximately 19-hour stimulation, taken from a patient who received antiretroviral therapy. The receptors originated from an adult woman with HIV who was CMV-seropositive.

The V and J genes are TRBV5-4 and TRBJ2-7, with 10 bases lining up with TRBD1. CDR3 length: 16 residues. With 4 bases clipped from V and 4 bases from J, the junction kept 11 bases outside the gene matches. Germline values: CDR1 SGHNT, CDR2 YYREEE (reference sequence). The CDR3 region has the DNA TGTGCCAGCAGCCCGAGCCAGGGACAGGGGAAGTACGAGCAGTACTTC. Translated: CASSPSQGQGKYEQYF.

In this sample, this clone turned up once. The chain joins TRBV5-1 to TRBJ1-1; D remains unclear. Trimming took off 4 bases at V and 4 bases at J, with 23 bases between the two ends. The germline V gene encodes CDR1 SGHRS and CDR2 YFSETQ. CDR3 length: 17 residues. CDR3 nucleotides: TGCGCCAGCAGCCTCCAGACGGTGGGTATGGGGTTCACTGAAGCTTTCTTT. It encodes CASSLQTVGMGFTEAFF.

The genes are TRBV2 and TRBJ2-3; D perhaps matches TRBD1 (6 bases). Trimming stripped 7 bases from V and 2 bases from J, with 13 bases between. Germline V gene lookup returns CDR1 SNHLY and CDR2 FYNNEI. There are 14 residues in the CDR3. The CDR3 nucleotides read TGTGCCAGCACGGACAGTTCCTACACAGATACGCAGTATTTT. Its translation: CASTDSSYTDTQYF.

The CDR3 reads CASSLDRNTDTQYF. The CDR3 DNA is TGTGCCAGCAGCTTAGACAGGAACACAGATACGCAGTATTTT. V usage is TRBV7-9 and J usage is TRBJ2-3, with TRBD1 as a possible D gene (5 bases). There are 14 residues in the CDR3. Germline assignment: CDR1 SEHNR and CDR2 FQNEAQ (reference sequence). The V end lost 1 base, the J end lost 2 bases, and 7 bases lay between the germline ends.

The CDR3 coding sequence is TGCAGCGTAGCCACAGATACGCAGTATTTT. Its translation is CSVATDTQYF. The chain recombines TRBV29-1 with TRBJ2-3, with D uncertain. CDR3 length equals 10 residues. V was cut by 6 bases and J by 2 bases, with 3 bases left in between. Germline V gene lookup returns CDR1 SQVTM and CDR2 ANQGSEA.

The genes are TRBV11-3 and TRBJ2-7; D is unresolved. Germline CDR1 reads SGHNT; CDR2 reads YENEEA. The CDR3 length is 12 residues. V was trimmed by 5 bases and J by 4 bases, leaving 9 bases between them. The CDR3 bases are TGTGCCAGCAGCAATCAAGTGTACGAGCAGTACTTC. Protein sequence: CASSNQVYEQYF.

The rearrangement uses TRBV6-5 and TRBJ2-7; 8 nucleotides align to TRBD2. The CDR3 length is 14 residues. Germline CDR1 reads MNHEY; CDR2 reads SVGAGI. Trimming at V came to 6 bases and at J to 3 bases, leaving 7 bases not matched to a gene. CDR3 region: CASSSGGVNYEQYF. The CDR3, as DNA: TGTGCCAGCAGCTCCGGGGGGGTCAACTACGAGCAGTACTTC.

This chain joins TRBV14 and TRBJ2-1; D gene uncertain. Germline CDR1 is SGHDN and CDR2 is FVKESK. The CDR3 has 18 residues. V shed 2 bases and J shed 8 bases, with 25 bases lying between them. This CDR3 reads CASSQLTVWPRQGHEQFF. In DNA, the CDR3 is TGTGCCAGCAGCCAATTAACGGTCTGGCCTCGCCAAGGTCATGAGCAGTTCTTC.

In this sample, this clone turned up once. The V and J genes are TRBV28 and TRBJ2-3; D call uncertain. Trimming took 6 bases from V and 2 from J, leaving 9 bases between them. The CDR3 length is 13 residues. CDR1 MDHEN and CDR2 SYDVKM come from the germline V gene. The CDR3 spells CASRVGFTDTQYF. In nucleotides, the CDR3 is TGTGCCAGCAGGGTGGGGTTCACAGATACGCAGTATTTT.

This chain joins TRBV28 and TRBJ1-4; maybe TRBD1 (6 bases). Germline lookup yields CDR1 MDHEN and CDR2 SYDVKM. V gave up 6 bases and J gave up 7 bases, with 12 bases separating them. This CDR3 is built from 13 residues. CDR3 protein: CASRKAGVEKLFF. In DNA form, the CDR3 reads TGTGCCAGCAGGAAGGCAGGGGTTGAAAAACTGTTTTTT.

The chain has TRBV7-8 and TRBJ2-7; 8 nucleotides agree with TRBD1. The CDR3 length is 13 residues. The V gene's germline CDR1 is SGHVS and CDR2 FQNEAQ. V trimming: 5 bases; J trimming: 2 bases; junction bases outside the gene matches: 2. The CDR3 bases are TGTGCCAGCAGCCGACAGGGGCCCTACGAGCAGTACTTC. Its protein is CASSRQGPYEQYF.

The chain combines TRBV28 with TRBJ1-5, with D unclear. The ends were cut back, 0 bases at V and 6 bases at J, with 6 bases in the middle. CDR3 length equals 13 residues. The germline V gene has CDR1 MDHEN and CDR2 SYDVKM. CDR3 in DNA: TGTGCCAGCAGTTTATGGGGATCTCAGCCCCAGCATTTT. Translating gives CASSLWGSQPQHF.

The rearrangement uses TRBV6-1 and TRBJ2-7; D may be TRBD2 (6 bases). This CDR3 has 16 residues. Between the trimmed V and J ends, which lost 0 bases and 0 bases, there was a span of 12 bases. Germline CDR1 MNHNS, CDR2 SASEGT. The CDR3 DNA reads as TGTGCCAGCAGTGAAGCGGGCGGGGCATACTCCTACGAGCAGTACTTC. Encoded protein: CASSEAGGAYSYEQYF.

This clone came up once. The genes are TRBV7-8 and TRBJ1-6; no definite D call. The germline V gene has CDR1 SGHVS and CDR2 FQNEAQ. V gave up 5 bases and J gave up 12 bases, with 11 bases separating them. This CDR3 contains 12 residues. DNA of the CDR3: TGTGCCAGCAGCCCGCAGGAAGGACCCCTCCACTTT. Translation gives CASSPQEGPLHF.

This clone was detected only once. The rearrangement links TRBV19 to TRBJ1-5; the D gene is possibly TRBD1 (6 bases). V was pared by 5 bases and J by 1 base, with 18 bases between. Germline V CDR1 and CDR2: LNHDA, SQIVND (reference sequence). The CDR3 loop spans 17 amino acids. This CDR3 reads CASSSRYREGSNQPQHF. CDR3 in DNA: TGTGCCAGTAGTTCTCGTTACAGGGAGGGGAGCAATCAGCCCCAGCATTTT. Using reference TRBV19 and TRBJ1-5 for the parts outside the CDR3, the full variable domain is DGGITQSPKYLFRKEGQNVTLSCEQNLNHDAMYWYRQDPGQGLRLIYYSQIVNDFQKGDIAEGYSVSREKKESFPLTVTSAQKNPTAFYLCASSSRYREGSNQPQHFGDGTRLSIL.

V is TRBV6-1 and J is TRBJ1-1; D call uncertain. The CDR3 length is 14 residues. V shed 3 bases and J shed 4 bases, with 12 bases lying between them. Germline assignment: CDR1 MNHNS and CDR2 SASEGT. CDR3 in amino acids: CASSDISRGTEAFF. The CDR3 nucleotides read TGTGCCAGCAGTGATATATCTCGGGGCACTGAAGCTTTCTTT.

In DNA form, the CDR3 reads TGTGCCAGCAGCTTGGTTCCGGGTCCCTACACCGGGGAGCTGTTTTTT. This encodes CASSLVPGPYTGELFF. The chain couples TRBV5-6 to TRBJ2-2; unclear D gene. Looked up from germline, CDR1 is SGHDT and CDR2 is YYEEEE. V was shortened by 0 bases and J by 3 bases, with 12 bases between the two germline ends. There are 16 residues in the CDR3.

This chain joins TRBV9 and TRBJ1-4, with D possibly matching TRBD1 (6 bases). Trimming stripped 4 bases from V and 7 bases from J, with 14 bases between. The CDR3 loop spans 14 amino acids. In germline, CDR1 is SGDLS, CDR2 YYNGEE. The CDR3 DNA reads TGTGCCAGCAGCCCGCGGGGGGCGCCTGAAAAACTGTTTTTT. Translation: CASSPRGAPEKLFF.

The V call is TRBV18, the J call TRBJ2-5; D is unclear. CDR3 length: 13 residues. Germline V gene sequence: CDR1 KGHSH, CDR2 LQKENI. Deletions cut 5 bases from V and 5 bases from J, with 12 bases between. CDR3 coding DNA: TGTGCCAGCTCAATCAAGCCTTCTGAGACCCAGTACTTC. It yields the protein CASSIKPSETQYF.

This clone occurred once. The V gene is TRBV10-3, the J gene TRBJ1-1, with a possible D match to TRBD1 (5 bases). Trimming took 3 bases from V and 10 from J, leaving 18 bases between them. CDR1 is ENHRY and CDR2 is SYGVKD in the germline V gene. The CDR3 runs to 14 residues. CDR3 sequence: CAISDMGQVFGAFF. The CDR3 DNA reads TGTGCCATCAGTGATATGGGGCAGGTCTTTGGAGCTTTCTTT.

The CDR3 region has the DNA TGCGCCAGCAGCGGTCACACTGAAGCTTTCTTT. As protein: CASSGHTEAFF. The J gene is TRBJ1-1, the V gene TRBV4-3, with D hard to call. The ends were cut back, 5 bases at V and 3 bases at J, with 4 bases in the middle. Per the germline V gene, CDR1 is LGHNA and CDR2 is YSLEER. CDR3 size: 11 residues.

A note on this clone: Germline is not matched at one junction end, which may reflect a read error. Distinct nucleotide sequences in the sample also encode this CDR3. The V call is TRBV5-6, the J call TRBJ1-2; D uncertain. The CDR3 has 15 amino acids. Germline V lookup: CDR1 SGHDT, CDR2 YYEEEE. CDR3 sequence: CASSPLSEGIYGYTF. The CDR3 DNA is TGTGCTAGCAGCCCCCTGAGTGAGGGCATCTATGGCTACACCTTC.